This T cell receptor beta chain stems from a study of T cells in Graves' hyperthyroidism and ophthalmopathy. This clonotype appeared once. With a much larger clone just one base away, this may be a read error. Germline V gene lookup returns CDR1 SGHVS and CDR2 FNYEAQ. J was trimmed by 8 bases and V by 4 bases; bases with no gene match: 7. The CDR3 length is 14 residues. Those with hyperthyroidism were 18 to 65 years old, newly diagnosed, and ill for under 2 months. Extraction of PBMCs used roughly 9.3 ml of fresh peripheral blood. Researchers took RNA transcripts and amplified the TCR beta CDR3 regions from them. Researchers ran a first-round RT-PCR on the TCR CDR3 using the HTBI primer set. TCRdb processed the multiplex PCR reads anew with MiXCR; each CDR3 protein has one entry. The table records over 700,000 distinct CDR3 sequences, over 35% of them present only once.

This TCR came from a young man with Graves' hyperthyroidism. This chain uses TRBV7-6 with TRBJ1-4; TRBD1 matches at 7 bases. The sequenced sample consisted of blood. The CDR3: CASSYGQVSEKLFF. The CDR3 bases are TGTGCCAGCAGCTACGGACAGGTGTCCGAAAAACTGTTTTTT.